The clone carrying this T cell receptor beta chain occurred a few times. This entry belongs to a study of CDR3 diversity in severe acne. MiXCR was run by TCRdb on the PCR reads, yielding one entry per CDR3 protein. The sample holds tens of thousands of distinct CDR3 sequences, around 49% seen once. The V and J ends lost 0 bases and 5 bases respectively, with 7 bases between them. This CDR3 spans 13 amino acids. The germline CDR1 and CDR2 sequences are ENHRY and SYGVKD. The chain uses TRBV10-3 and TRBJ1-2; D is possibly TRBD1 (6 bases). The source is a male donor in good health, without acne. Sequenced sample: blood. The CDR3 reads CAISESGTYGYTF. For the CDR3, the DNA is TGTGCCATCAGTGAGTCTGGGACATATGGCTACACCTTC.